Included here is one TCR beta chain sequence, with context. Seattle patients were enrolled during active infection and followed longitudinally. In the original workflow: The authors estimated nucleated cell counts from reference gene primer amplification. The table came from immunoSEQ multiplex PCR; TCRdb's copy has only in-frame clones and leaves some out. V and J calls and clone size follow that table, whereas D and trimming were derived from the DNA. This sample yields 150,000 to 200,000 clones, of which over 80% are seen a single time; approximately 8.1% belongs to the top ten. This record belongs to a study of blood T cell repertoires in COVID-19. The overall study: Donors in the United States, Italy and Spain gave samples during acute or convalescent COVID-19. PBMCs, B-cell-depleted T cells, or T cells provided the cDNA or gDNA that made up the material.

The source of this sequence is a woman aged 55-69 years with COVID-19, enrolled during active disease. The sample comprised peripheral blood.

Here the CDR3 reads CASSSVFGTGVPEAFF. CDR3 DNA sequence: TGTGCCAGCAGCTCTGTTTTCGGGACAGGAGTACCTGAAGCTTTCTTT. The gene calls are TRBV7-9 and TRBJ1-1, with 8 bases identical to TRBD1. Germline assignment: CDR1 SEHNR and CDR2 FQNEAQ (reference sequence). J was trimmed by 6 bases and V by 4 bases; bases with no gene match: 13. This CDR3 has 16 amino acids.